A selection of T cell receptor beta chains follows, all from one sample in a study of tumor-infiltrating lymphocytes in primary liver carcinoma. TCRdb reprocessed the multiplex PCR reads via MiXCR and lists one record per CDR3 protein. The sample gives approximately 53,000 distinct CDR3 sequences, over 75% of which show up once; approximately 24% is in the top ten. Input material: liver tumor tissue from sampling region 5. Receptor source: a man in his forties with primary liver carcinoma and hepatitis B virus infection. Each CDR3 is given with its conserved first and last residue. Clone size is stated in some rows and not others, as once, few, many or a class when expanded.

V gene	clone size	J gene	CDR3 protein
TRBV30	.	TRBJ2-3	CAWSPWKAPVTQYF
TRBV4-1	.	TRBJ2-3	CASSQGGGLAGGPDTQYF
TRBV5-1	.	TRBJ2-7	CASREPTSYEQHF
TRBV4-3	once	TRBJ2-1	CASSQDPYSEYNELFF
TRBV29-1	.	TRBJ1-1	CSAGGGWRMNTEAFF
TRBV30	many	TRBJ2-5	CAWSTGTGGRETQYF
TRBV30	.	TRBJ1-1	CARRWGTVNIEAFF
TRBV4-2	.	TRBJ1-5	CVSSQEWGPGPQHF
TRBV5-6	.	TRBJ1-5	CTSSWMGGPTNQPQHF
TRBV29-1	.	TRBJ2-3	CSGIRDRLSRCDTQYF
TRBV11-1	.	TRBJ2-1	CASSDFSSSYNEQFF
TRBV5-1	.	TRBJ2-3	CASNSGRTDTQYF
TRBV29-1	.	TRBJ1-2	CSVEVDGPSIGHTF
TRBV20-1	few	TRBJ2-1	CSAFASGRANEQFF
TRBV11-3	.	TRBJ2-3	CASSFSGRQTVTQYF
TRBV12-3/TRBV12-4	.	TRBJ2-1	CASSLHTGGPHGQFF
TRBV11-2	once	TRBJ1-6	CASNYALGGNSPLHF
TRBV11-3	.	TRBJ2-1	CASSINAYEQFF
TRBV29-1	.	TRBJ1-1	CSVGGEWGMNTEAFF
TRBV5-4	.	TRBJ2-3	CASSTPGTSAGGVTQYF
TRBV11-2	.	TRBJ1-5	CANSLVGVTGGNQPQHF
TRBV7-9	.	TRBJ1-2	CASTTSGGELGYTF
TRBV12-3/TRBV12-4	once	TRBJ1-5	CVSNLAQGPNQPQHF
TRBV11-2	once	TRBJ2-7	CGSSLRWTGENEQYF